This T cell receptor beta chain was documented in a study of Graves' ophthalmopathy and Graves' hyperthyroidism. Germline loops: CDR1 SGHAT, CDR2 FQDESV (reference sequence). There are 11 residues in the CDR3. Trimming stripped 9 bases from V and 8 bases from J, with 13 bases between. All donors with ophthalmopathy were recorded as having moderate-to-severe activity, CAS ≥3, NOSPECS ≥4 and a duration under 3 months. If patients had other autoimmune diseases, uncontrolled infections, pregnancy or lactation, they were excluded. General study results and limits: From stable hyperthyroidism, ophthalmopathy was separated by a 13-signature model with approximately 90% sensitivity and 75% to 82% specificity.

Amplifying from RNA transcripts, the study obtained TCR beta CDR3 regions. RT-PCR with HTBI primers came first, then second-round multiplex PCR. TCRdb processed the multiplex PCR reads anew with MiXCR; each CDR3 protein has one entry. The sample holds 740,000 or so distinct CDR3 sequences, around 40% seen once. As to this clonotype: Antigen: not known.

The source is an adult man with Graves' ophthalmopathy. The specimen was peripheral blood. The chain is built from TRBV11-1 and TRBJ1-2; perhaps TRBD1 as D (5 bases). CDR3 nucleotide sequence: TGTGCCAGTAGCCGACAGCTAGGCTACACCTTC. Translation gives CASSRQLGYTF.